This T cell receptor beta chain was sequenced during a study of immune cell composition in non-small cell lung cancer (dated 2017 in TCRdb). Broadly, across the study: Histologic subtype was assigned using H&E plus p63, CK5, Napsin A and TTF-1 immunohistochemistry, mainly lung adenocarcinoma or squamous cell carcinoma. TCR-beta sequencing (Adaptive Biotechnologies) was performed on 34 paired NSCLC tumour and non-adjacent lung specimens plus 26 tumour-only specimens. Supplementary cohort #1, around nine lung adenocarcinoma cases, had paired tumour/lung TCR-beta sequencing and TIL populations generated to assess tumour reactivity. Four tumour specimens that had TCR-beta data belonged to rare histological subtypes and were left out of the subtype comparisons.

The investigation overall reported the following: Across 10 or so adenocarcinoma cases, the maximal tumour-associated clone frequency showed a strong correlation with TIL tumour reactivity, but overall clonality showed no such correlation. Tumour-associated clones >0.5% occurred in nearly half of NSCLC cases: about 35% of adenocarcinomas versus 75% of squamous carcinomas. No significant correlation was found between smoking pack-years and tumour TCR-beta clonality. Only roughly nine cases were included in the reactivity cohort, and sequence sharing between tumour-reactive clones and the dominant in vivo tumour-associated clones was not shown. Compared with lung adenocarcinoma tumours, lung squamous cell carcinoma showed significantly higher Top 10 clone scores and productive clonality.

Genomic DNA was extracted with the QIAamp DNA kit from frozen aliquots of unsorted single-cell suspensions. The tumour samples consisted of surgically resected non-small cell lung cancer tissue. Tissues arrived within 2 hours of resection and were immediately processed into single-cell suspensions. Tissue was mechanically dissociated and enzymatically digested with DNase I, collagenase I and hyaluronidase for 25 to 35 minutes at 37 °C, then filtered and RBC-lysed. In its sample, this clone was seen once. Its antigen remains undetermined. Nothing much larger sits one base from this clone, and base qualities are not available. The germline V gene yields SGHDT for CDR1 and YYEEEE for CDR2. From V the trimming removes 3 bases and from J it removes 2 bases, while the gene matches leave 10 bases of the junction unaccounted for. The cysteine opens and the phenylalanine closes a CDR3 of 16 amino acids. This entry keeps only the CDR3 DNA: 48 bases, framed from base 1.

A two-step multiplex PCR amplified TCR-beta CDR3 regions from genomic DNA, and the second step of the PCR added Illumina-compatible adaptors. As a commercial immunoSEQ service, TCR-beta immunosequencing was carried out on an Illumina platform. On the study's bioinformatics: Two measures summarised the repertoires: productive clonality, and Top 10 Clones, meaning the percentage of T-cell templates coming from the ten most frequent sequences. Productive clonality had a range of 0 to 1, where 1 means a monoclonal population. Tumour-associated clones, identified using log10 scatter plots, were defined as sequences that made up at least 0.1% of tumour T-cell templates and were not found in the matched non-adjacent lung. Analyses were done in GraphPad Prism7 and R, with Student's t-tests for two-group comparisons, ANOVA for stages, and linear regression for relationships. As stored in TCRdb, this immuneACCESS dataset retains in-frame rearrangements with V and J assigned. A fraction of the clones does not appear; measured against another copy, unresolved V genes explain less than half of the discrepancy, and the remainder lacks a known reason. Clone size and the V and J calls come from that table; the DNA yielded D and trimming. A total of roughly 3,700 clones appear in this sample, approximately 70% of them only once. The ten largest clones represent 7.5% to 10% of the sample.

This receptor was taken from a human donor with non-small cell lung cancer. The sample taken for sequencing was lung tumor tissue. The rearranged segments are TRBV5-6 and TRBJ1-2; TRBD1 lines up with 7 middle nucleotides. The nucleotide sequence is TGTGCCAGCAGCTCTACGACAGGGTCGGTCAACTATGGCTACACCTTC. This yields the protein CASSSTTGSVNYGYTF. With the portions outside the CDR3 filled from the reference TRBV5-6 and TRBJ1-2 genes, the complete variable region becomes DAGVTQSPTHLIKTRGQQVTLRCSPKSGHDTVSWYQQALGQGPQFIFQYYEEEERQRGNFPDRFSGHQFPNYSSELNVNALLLGDSALYLCASSSTTGSVNYGYTFGSGTRLTVV.